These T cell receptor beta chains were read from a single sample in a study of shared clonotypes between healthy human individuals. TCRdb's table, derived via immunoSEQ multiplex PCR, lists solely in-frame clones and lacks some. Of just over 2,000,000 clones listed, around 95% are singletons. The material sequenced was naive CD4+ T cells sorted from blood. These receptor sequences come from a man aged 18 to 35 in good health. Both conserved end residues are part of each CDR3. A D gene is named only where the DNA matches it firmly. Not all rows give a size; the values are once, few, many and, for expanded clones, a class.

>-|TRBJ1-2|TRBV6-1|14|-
CASSEVPRNYGYTF
TGTGCCAGCAGTGAAGTCCCCAGGAATTATGGCTACACCTTC
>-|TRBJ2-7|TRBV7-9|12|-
CASSQSSYEQYF
TGTGCCAGCAGTCAAAGCTCCTACGAGCAGTACTTC
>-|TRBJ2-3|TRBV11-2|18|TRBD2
CASSLVPGLAGLADTQYF
TGTGCCAGCAGCTTAGTGCCCGGACTAGCGGGACTGGCGGATACGCAGTATTTT
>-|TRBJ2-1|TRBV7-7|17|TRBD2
CASSLEASGSSYNEQFF
TGTGCTAGCAGCTTAGAGGCTAGCGGGAGCTCCTACAATGAGCAGTTCTTC
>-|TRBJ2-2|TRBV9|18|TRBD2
CASSAQRTSGTGTGELFF
TGTGCCAGCAGCGCCCAGCGGACTAGCGGGACGGGGACCGGGGAGCTGTTTTTT
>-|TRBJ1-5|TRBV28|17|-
CASSFVRGLYSNQPQHF
TGTGCCAGCAGTTTCGTCCGGGGGCTCTATAGCAATCAGCCCCAGCATTTT
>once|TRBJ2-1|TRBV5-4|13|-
CASSLRVDNEQFF
TGTGCCAGCAGCTTAAGGGTCGACAATGAGCAGTTCTTC
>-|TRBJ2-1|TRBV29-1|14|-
CSVANGGTYNEQFF
TGCAGCGTAGCTAATGGCGGGACGTACAATGAGCAGTTCTTC
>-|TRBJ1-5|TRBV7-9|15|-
CASSREDGSNQPQHF
TGTGCCAGCAGCCGCGAGGACGGTTCAAATCAGCCCCAGCATTTT
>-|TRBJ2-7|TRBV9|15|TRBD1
CASSVGQGKTYEQYF
TGTGCCAGCAGCGTAGGACAGGGGAAGACCTACGAGCAGTACTTC